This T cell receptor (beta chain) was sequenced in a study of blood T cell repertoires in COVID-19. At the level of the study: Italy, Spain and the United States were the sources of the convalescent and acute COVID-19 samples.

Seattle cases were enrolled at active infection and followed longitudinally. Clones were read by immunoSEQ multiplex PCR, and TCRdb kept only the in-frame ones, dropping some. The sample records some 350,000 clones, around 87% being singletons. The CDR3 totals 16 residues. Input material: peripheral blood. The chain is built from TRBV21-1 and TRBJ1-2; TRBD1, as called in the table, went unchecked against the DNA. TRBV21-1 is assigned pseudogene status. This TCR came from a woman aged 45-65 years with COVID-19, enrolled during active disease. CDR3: CASSDDRDRVFNGYTF. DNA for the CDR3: TGTGCCAGCAGCGATGACCGGGACAGGGTGTTCAATGGCTACACCTTC.